The subject of this entry is one T cell receptor (beta chain). Its matching antigen is unknown. Each of the donors was a healthy bone marrow donor. Germline-derived CDR1 and CDR2 are SQVTM and ANQGSEA. The V gene end was trimmed by 6 bases and the J gene end by 5 bases; junction bases not matched to a gene: 7. The CDR3 is made up of 13 amino acids. 13 Jbeta primers and 60 Vbeta primers were used for the PCR. Original processing methods: Per a later analysis, the number of unique TCR beta chains was roughly 83 million, of which around 10 million were shared. Using immunoSEQ multiplex PCR, the repertoire was profiled, and TCRdb retains in-frame clones only, with some absent. The V and J calls and clone size come from that table; D and trimming were worked out from the DNA. This sample carries a few hundred thousand clones, around 90% of them seen once, and the ten largest clones take 1.5% to 2%. This sample was included in a study of cytomegalovirus exposure and HLA in healthy donors.

Broader study findings: Most TCR sequences were uncommon, yet certain public TCRs appeared in many donors. Accurate HLA-A and HLA-B prediction from TCR beta sequences was reported for most subjects.

The chain employs TRBV29-1 and TRBJ1-5, with TRBD1 identical over 7 bases. The sequence was obtained from a girl under 10 years old in good health and CMV-seronegative. Sequencing was done on a sample of PBMCs. CDR3 residues: CSVSTGADQPQHF. The CDR3 nucleotides read TGCAGCGTCTCCACAGGGGCGGATCAGCCCCAGCATTTT.